This T cell receptor beta chain was identified in a study of blood T cell repertoires in COVID-19. Overall study: Sites in the United States, Italy and Spain provided acute and convalescent COVID-19 samples.

Per the study methods: Using reference gene primer amplification, nucleated cell counts were estimated. The protocol was immunoSEQ multiplex PCR, while the TCRdb copy is restricted to in-frame clones and leaves out a portion. That table gives V, J and clone size, and the DNA gave D and trimming. The data contain about 250,000 clones, almost 85% of them singletons. Looked up from germline, CDR1 is SEHNR and CDR2 is FQNEAQ (reference sequence). The V gene lost 5 bases and the J gene lost 4 bases, with 16 bases spanning the gap. The CDR3 spans 15 residues. V and J are TRBV7-9 and TRBJ2-3; D is perhaps TRBD2 (5 bases). The sequence derives from a man in his fifties with acute or convalescent COVID-19. The sample consisted of peripheral blood. The DNA for the CDR3 is TGTGCCAGCAGCCAAGCTAGCATTAGGGCAGATACGCAGTATTTT. It is translated as CASSQASIRADTQYF.